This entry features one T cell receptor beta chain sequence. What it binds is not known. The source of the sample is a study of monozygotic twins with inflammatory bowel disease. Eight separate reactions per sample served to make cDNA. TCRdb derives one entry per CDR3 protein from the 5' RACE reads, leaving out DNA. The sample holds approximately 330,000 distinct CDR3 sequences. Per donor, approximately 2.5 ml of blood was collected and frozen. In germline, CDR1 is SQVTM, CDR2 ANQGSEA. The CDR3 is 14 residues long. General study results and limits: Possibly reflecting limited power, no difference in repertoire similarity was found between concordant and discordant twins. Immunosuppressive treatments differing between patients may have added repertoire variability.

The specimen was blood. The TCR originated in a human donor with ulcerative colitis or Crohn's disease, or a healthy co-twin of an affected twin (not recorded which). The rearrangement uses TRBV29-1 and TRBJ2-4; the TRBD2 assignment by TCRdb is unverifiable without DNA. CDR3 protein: CSVGAGGFGNIQYF.